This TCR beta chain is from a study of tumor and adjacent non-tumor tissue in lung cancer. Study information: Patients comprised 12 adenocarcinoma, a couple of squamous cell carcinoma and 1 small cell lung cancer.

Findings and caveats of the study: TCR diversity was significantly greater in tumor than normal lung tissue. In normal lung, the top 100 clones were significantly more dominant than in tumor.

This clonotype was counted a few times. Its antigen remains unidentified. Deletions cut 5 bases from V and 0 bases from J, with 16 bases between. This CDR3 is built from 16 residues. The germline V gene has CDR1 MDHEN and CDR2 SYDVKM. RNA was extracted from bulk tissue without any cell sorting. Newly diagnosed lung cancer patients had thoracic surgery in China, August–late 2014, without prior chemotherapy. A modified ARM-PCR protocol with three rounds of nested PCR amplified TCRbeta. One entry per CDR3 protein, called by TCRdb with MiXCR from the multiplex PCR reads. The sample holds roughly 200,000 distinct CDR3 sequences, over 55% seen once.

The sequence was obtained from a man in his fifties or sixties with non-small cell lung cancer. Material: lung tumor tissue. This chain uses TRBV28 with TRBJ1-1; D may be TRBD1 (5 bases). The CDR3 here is CASSKGSGAMNTEAFF. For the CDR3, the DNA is TGTGCCAGCAGTAAAGGATCTGGGGCCATGAACACTGAAGCTTTCTTT.